The 20 T cell receptor beta chains reported below all come from one sample, sequenced in a study of patients and donors after allogeneic stem cell transplantation. TCRdb redid the calling of the RT-PCR reads with MiXCR, one entry per CDR3 protein. Altogether 90,000 to 130,000 distinct CDR3 sequences are present, about a third being singletons, with the ten largest covering about 27%. Material for sequencing was blood, either unsorted or a sorted T cell fraction (not recorded which). Source of these receptors: a human donor who was either an allogeneic HSCT recipient or a stem cell or donor lymphocyte infusion donor (not recorded which). It is not recorded whose cells these are; they may come from a transplant donor.

The chain links TRBV24-1 to TRBJ2-3, with a possible D match to TRBD1 (5 bases). Trimming removed 8 bases at V and 2 bases at J, with 10 bases between. CDR3 length: 13 residues. The germline V gene has CDR1 KGHDR and CDR2 SFDVKD. The CDR3 region has the DNA TGTGCCACCACCCCCAGGGACACAGATACGCAGTATTTT. The encoded protein is CATTPRDTDTQYF.

This sequence joins TRBV24-1 and TRBJ1-2, with D unresolved. Germline loops: CDR1 KGHDR, CDR2 SFDVKD. CDR3 length equals 13 residues. The ends were cut back, 4 bases at V and 5 bases at J, with 10 bases in the middle. DNA for the CDR3: TGTGCCACCAGTGACCGGACGCTTTATGGCTACACCTTC. Translating gives CATSDRTLYGYTF.

The chain employs TRBV6-5 and TRBJ2-2; 9 nucleotides agree with TRBD2. Germline CDR1 reads MNHEY; CDR2 reads SVGAGI. The junction had 11 bases not matched to a gene; V was cut back by 6 bases and J by 6 bases. The length of the CDR3 is 16 residues. The DNA of the CDR3 is TGTGCCAGCAGCCGGGCGGGAGGGCCTATTGCCGGGGAGCTGTTTTTT. Its protein product is CASSRAGGPIAGELFF.

This chain uses TRBV11-2 with TRBJ1-2; D is undetermined. Germline-derived CDR1 and CDR2 are SGHAT and FQNNGV. With 3 bases removed from V and 5 bases from J, the gap between germline ends came to 7 bases. The CDR3 covers 12 residues. The CDR3 is CASSFQDYGYTF. In nucleotides, the CDR3 is TGTGCCAGCAGCTTTCAGGATTATGGCTACACCTTC.

A few counts support this clonotype. The genes are TRBV13 and TRBJ1-1, with 10 positions matching TRBD1. CDR3 length: 18 residues. Looked up from germline, CDR1 is PRHDT and CDR2 is FYEKMQ (reference sequence). V lost 7 bases, J lost 0 bases, and 14 bases stayed unmatched. The CDR3 nucleotides read TGTGCCAGCACCCCCCAGCTGCGGGACAGGGGTTTGAACACTGAAGCTTTCTTT. This translates into CASTPQLRDRGLNTEAFF.

A few counts support this clonotype. The chain couples TRBV18 to TRBJ2-1, with D unclear. The V gene's germline CDR1 is KGHSH and CDR2 LQKENI. V was shortened by 5 bases and J by 2 bases, with 13 bases between the two germline ends. CDR3 size: 15 residues. CDR3 loop: CASSMDRVAYNEQFF. The DNA of the CDR3 is TGTGCCAGCTCAATGGATAGAGTTGCCTACAATGAGCAGTTCTTC.

There are many counts of this clonotype. The chain couples TRBV4-2 to TRBJ1-5; D is undetermined. The CDR3 is 14 amino acids. CDR1 LGHNA and CDR2 YNFKEQ come from the germline V gene. V shed 3 bases and J shed 0 bases, with 6 bases lying between them. The CDR3 loop reads CASSQGYSNQPQHF. The CDR3 DNA follows: TGTGCCAGCAGCCAGGGCTATAGCAATCAGCCCCAGCATTTT.

The chain combines TRBV12-3 or TRBV12-4 with TRBJ1-1; D ambiguous. Trimming stripped 7 bases from V and 3 bases from J, with 9 bases between. The length of the CDR3 is 12 residues. The CDR3 region has the DNA TGTGCCAGCACTCCTGACTACACTGAAGCTTTCTTT. Amino acid sequence: CASTPDYTEAFF.

This clonotype has more than one count but fewer than ten. The chain uses TRBV12-3 or TRBV12-4 and TRBJ1-1, with D possibly matching TRBD1 (5 bases). The germline V and J ends were trimmed by 5 bases and 1 base, with 14 bases remaining between them. This CDR3 has 15 amino acids. In nucleotides, the CDR3 is TGTGCCAGCAGTAACTCGGGACCCCGGAACACTGAAGCTTTCTTT. It yields the protein CASSNSGPRNTEAFF.

This clonotype was seen many times. The chain links TRBV29-1 to TRBJ1-2; D gene unclear. The germline V and J ends were trimmed by 3 bases and 2 bases, with 4 bases remaining between them. The CDR3 is made up of 11 amino acids. Germline CDR1 reads SQVTM; CDR2 reads ANQGSEA. DNA of the CDR3: TGCAGCGTTGAGGACAACTATGGCTACACCTTC. It translates to CSVEDNYGYTF.

This clonotype was detected only a few times. The rearrangement links TRBV30 to TRBJ1-6; D perhaps matches TRBD1 (5 bases). CDR3 length: 12 amino acids. Trimming stripped 3 bases from V and 13 bases from J, with 13 bases between. The germline V gene encodes CDR1 GTSNPN and CDR2 SVGIG (reference sequence). The DNA of the CDR3 is TGTGCCTGGAGGCCGACAGTAGGGCCCCTCCACTTT. Translation: CAWRPTVGPLHF.

V gene TRBV11-2 combines with J gene TRBJ2-5; D is unclear. V was cut by 2 bases and J by 0 bases, with 7 bases left in between. CDR3 length equals 14 residues. Germline V CDR1 and CDR2: SGHAT, FQNNGV. CDR3 residues: CASSLRRNQETQYF. The CDR3 coding sequence is TGTGCCAGCAGCTTAAGGCGAAACCAAGAGACCCAGTACTTC.

The rearrangement joins TRBV5-1 to TRBJ2-5; D possibly corresponds to TRBD1 (5 bases). The length of the CDR3 is 15 residues. The ends were cut back, 0 bases at V and 7 bases at J, with 16 bases in the middle. Germline V CDR1 and CDR2: SGHRS, YFSETQ. For the CDR3, the DNA is TGCGCCAGCAGCTTGGCCAAAGGTAACCAGGGGACCCAGTACTTC. Translated, it gives CASSLAKGNQGTQYF.

The rearrangement links TRBV28 to TRBJ2-7; TRBD1 matches 7 bases. V was clipped by 8 bases and J by 7 bases; unmatched bases: 14. CDR3 length: 14 amino acids. Looked up from germline, CDR1 is MDHEN and CDR2 is SYDVKM. CDR3 bases: TGTGCCAGCCAGACACAGGGGCGGCGCCGTGAGCAGTACTTC. As protein: CASQTQGRRREQYF.

The rearrangement uses TRBV6-5 and TRBJ2-7; D is unresolved. Germline assignment: CDR1 MNHEY and CDR2 SVGAGI. The germline V and J ends were trimmed by 2 bases and 5 bases, with 10 bases remaining between them. This CDR3 comprises 13 residues. CDR3 DNA: TGTGCCAGCAGTTACCTCCCCGGAAACGAGCAGTACTTC. Translated: CASSYLPGNEQYF.

The sample holds one count of this clonotype. The CDR3 DNA follows: TGTGCCAGCAGCCTTCCGGGGGGACAGGGAGGGGATACGCAGTATTTT. It encodes CASSLPGGQGGDTQYF. The genes are TRBV12-3 or TRBV12-4 and TRBJ2-3; 9 bases are shared with TRBD1. This CDR3 spans 16 amino acids. Germline trimming cut 6 bases from V and 6 bases from J; bases unmatched to any gene: 13.

This clonotype was picked up one time. This chain links TRBV4-1 with TRBJ2-3; D gene uncertain. This CDR3 spans 11 amino acids. Trimming took 5 bases from V and 6 from J, leaving 6 bases between them. Germline CDR1 and CDR2: MGHRA and YSYEKL. The CDR3 reads CASSKTDTQYF. CDR3 coding DNA: TGCGCCAGCAGCAAAACGGATACGCAGTATTTT.

This clonotype was observed a handful of times. The V gene is TRBV29-1, the J gene TRBJ2-1; D unclear. Germline-derived CDR1 and CDR2 are SQVTM and ANQGSEA. The CDR3 totals 10 residues. V lost 4 bases, J lost 9 bases, and 7 bases lay in between. CDR3 residues: CSVAQAEQFF. The DNA for the CDR3 is TGCAGCGTTGCTCAAGCTGAGCAGTTCTTC.

V usage is TRBV20-1 and J usage is TRBJ2-2; maybe TRBD1 (5 bases). The CDR3 runs to 11 residues. Germline-derived CDR1 and CDR2 are DFQATT and SNEGSKA (reference sequence). The germline V and J ends were trimmed by 3 bases and 7 bases, with 6 bases remaining between them. The DNA for the CDR3 is TGCAGTGCTAGCCAGGGCGGGGAGCTGTTTTTT. It encodes CSASQGGELFF.

The V and J genes are TRBV27 and TRBJ2-3; no reliable D call. V was cut by 2 bases and J by 2 bases, with 8 bases left in between. The CDR3 sequence is 14 residues long. Germline V gene lookup returns CDR1 MNHEY and CDR2 SMNVEV (reference sequence). Here the CDR3 reads CASSLGRFTDTQYF. CDR3 nucleotides: TGTGCCAGCAGTTTAGGCCGCTTCACAGATACGCAGTATTTT.